The T cell receptor beta chain under discussion was sequenced for a study of OX40 agonist ivuxolimab in advanced cancers. Study summary: In this cohort, patients received ivuxolimab, an agonistic anti-OX40 (CD134) antibody.

Study-wide results and limits: Among expanded peripheral T cells, antigen specificity went undetermined. Among the lowest peripheral clonal expansion occurred in 0.1-3.0 mg/kg partial responders. Certain nonresponders additionally had low normalized T-cell clonal expansion.

Sequenced by immunoSEQ multiplex PCR; TCRdb stores in-frame clones only, minus some. The table lists roughly 97,000 clones, 70% to 90% of them singletons. Trimming removed 8 bases from V and 0 bases from J, with 17 bases in between. Looked up from germline, CDR1 is LNHDA and CDR2 is SQIVND (reference sequence). CDR3 length: 16 amino acids. This clone has a single count. Antigen unknown. V and J are TRBV19 and TRBJ2-4; D remains ambiguous. The source is an adult with an advanced solid tumor such as melanoma, head and neck, liver or kidney cancer. This specimen consisted of CD4+ or CD8+ T cells sorted from blood, obtained in a trial of the OX40 agonist ivuxolimab. The CDR3 DNA sequence: TGTGCCAGTCCCCCCGAGGCGGTGTTAGCCAAAAACATTCAGTACTTC. Its translation: CASPPEAVLAKNIQYF.